This TCR beta chain was sequenced for a study of T cells in Graves' hyperthyroidism and ophthalmopathy. Details on this clonotype: Its antigen is unknown.

Hyperthyroidism patients were newly diagnosed, had disease duration under 2 months, and were aged 18 to 65 years. Thyroid ultrasound, orbital computed tomography, clinical symptoms, and serum thyroxine and TRAb underpinned diagnoses. General study points: In the analysis, a 13 V-J model separated ophthalmopathy from stable hyperthyroidism.

The CDR3 length is 14 residues. V was cut by 0 bases and J by 6 bases, with 15 bases left in between. Germline V gene data show CDR1 as GTSNPN and CDR2 as SVGIG (reference sequence). Amplified regions were TCR beta CDR3 sequences from RNA transcripts. First-round RT-PCR with HTBI primers amplified the TCR CDR3 region. TCRdb processed the multiplex PCR reads anew with MiXCR; each CDR3 protein has one entry. Counted here are approximately 520,000 distinct CDR3 sequences, more than 20% occurring once; the ten biggest clones make up 26%. Sequenced input: blood. This clonotype was obtained from a man aged 18 to 30 with Graves' hyperthyroidism. This rearrangement joins TRBV30 to TRBJ2-7; D unresolved. The CDR3 reads CAWSVPLKPFEQYF. The DNA for the CDR3 is TGTGCCTGGAGTGTACCGCTCAAACCCTTCGAGCAGTACTTC.